The 10 T cell receptor beta chains in this list originate from one sample, sequenced in a study of Ad26.COV2.S vaccination and SARS-CoV-2 variants. The protocol was immunoSEQ multiplex PCR, while the TCRdb copy is restricted to in-frame clones and leaves out a portion. Of approximately 500,000 clones in the sample, 87% were seen once. The treatment was: roughly 19 received Ad26.COV2.S at low or high dose, single or two shots; about five received placebo; per-sample allocation not given. Each sample was drawn 63 days after the first injection (of vaccine or placebo). Material: peripheral blood, obtained in a trial of Ad26.COV2.S vaccine versus placebo. Receptor source: a person aged 18-65 years who received the Ad26.COV2.S COVID-19 vaccine or a placebo.

V usage is TRBV19 and J usage is TRBJ2-1; the match to TRBD2 covers 7 bases. Germline-derived CDR1 and CDR2 are LNHDA and SQIVND (reference sequence). V trimming: 3 bases; J trimming: 4 bases; junction bases outside the gene matches: 6. The CDR3 sequence is 15 residues long. The DNA for the CDR3 is TGTGCCAGTAGTATGGGGGGGATGAGTTACAATGAGCAGTTCTTC. As protein: CASSMGGMSYNEQFF.

V gene TRBV7-2 combines with J gene TRBJ2-5, with 9 bases matching TRBD2. Losses at the gene ends were 1 base for V and 5 bases for J; bases not matched to a gene: 8. CDR1 and CDR2 (germline): SGHTA, FQGNSA. This CDR3 is built from 16 residues. As DNA, the CDR3 is TGTGCCAGCAGCTTAGTTGCGGGAGGGCCCGGGGAGACCCAGTACTTC. Protein product: CASSLVAGGPGETQYF.

The chain uses TRBV13 and TRBJ2-1; D is perhaps TRBD2 (6 bases). Per germline, CDR1 PRHDT and CDR2 FYEKMQ (reference sequence). Trimming cost V 7 bases and J 6 bases, with 16 bases left between them. The CDR3 totals 14 residues. The CDR3 loop reads CASTIRGGFNEQFF. In DNA, the CDR3 is TGTGCCAGCACCATCCGAGGAGGGTTCAATGAGCAGTTCTTC.

Comments on this clone: This specimen includes other DNA sequences encoding the same CDR3. The chain links TRBV9 to TRBJ2-1; the D is unclear. CDR3 size: 13 residues. From germline, CDR1 is SGDLS and CDR2 YYNGEE. The V and J ends lost 0 bases and 4 bases respectively, with 5 bases between them. The CDR3 bases are TGTGCCAGCAGCGTAGGAGCGTACAATGAGCAGTTCTTC. Translating gives CASSVGAYNEQFF.

V usage is TRBV2 and J usage is TRBJ2-3; D call uncertain. The CDR3 length is 11 residues. The V end was cut by 10 bases, the J end by 6 bases, with 11 bases between. In germline, CDR1 is SNHLY, CDR2 FYNNEI. CDR3 nucleotides: TGTGCCAAAGGACGGCGGGATACGCAGTATTTT. As protein: CAKGRRDTQYF.

The V gene is TRBV18, the J gene TRBJ2-7; D is undetermined. The CDR3 is made up of 15 amino acids. V was pared by 5 bases and J by 1 base, with 15 bases between. In germline, CDR1 is KGHSH, CDR2 LQKENI. DNA for the CDR3: TGTGCCAGCTCAAACCGGGCCATAACGTCCTACGAGCAGTACTTC. Protein sequence: CASSNRAITSYEQYF.

Points on this clone: Other DNA variants within this sample encode the same CDR3. The chain recombines TRBV7-3 with TRBJ2-2; D remains ambiguous. The V gene lost 2 bases and the J gene lost 0 bases, with 7 bases spanning the gap. The germline CDR1 and CDR2 sequences are SGHTA and FQGTGA. There are 15 residues in the CDR3. CDR3 protein: CASSLLAANTGELFF. The CDR3 DNA reads as TGTGCCAGCAGCTTACTGGCGGCGAACACCGGGGAGCTGTTTTTT.

This rearrangement joins TRBV6-1 to TRBJ1-2; D uncertain. Trimming shortened V by 1 base and J by 8 bases, and 14 bases separated the two germline ends. The CDR3 runs to 14 residues. From germline, CDR1 is MNHNS and CDR2 SASEGT. This chain's CDR3 is CASSEVGKSTGYTF. CDR3 sequence (DNA): TGTGCCAGCAGTGAAGTGGGAAAGTCTACGGGCTACACCTTC.

The gene calls are TRBV18 and TRBJ1-4; 8 bases fit TRBD1. The germline gives CDR1 KGHSH, CDR2 LQKENI. CDR3 length equals 16 residues. V shed 3 bases and J 0 bases; nucleotides not matched to a gene: 3. As DNA, the CDR3 is TGTGCCAGCTCACCCAGACAGGGGACAACTAATGAAAAACTGTTTTTT. Protein: CASSPRQGTTNEKLFF. The whole variable domain, filled in from reference TRBV18 and TRBJ1-4, reads NAGVMQNPRHLVRRRGQEARLRCSPMKGHSHVYWYRQLPEEGLKFMVYLQKENIIDESGMPKERFSAEFPKEGPSILRIQQVVRGDSAAYFCASSPRQGTTNEKLFFGSGTQLSVL.

This chain connects TRBV5-6 to TRBJ1-3; 10 bases fit TRBD1. Per the germline V gene, CDR1 is SGHDT and CDR2 is YYEEEE. The CDR3 runs to 16 residues. V gave up 4 bases and J gave up 0 bases; unmatched junction bases: 4. The CDR3 DNA is TGTGCCAGCAGCAGGGACAGGGGCCTCTCTGGAAACACCATATATTTT. It codes for CASSRDRGLSGNTIYF.